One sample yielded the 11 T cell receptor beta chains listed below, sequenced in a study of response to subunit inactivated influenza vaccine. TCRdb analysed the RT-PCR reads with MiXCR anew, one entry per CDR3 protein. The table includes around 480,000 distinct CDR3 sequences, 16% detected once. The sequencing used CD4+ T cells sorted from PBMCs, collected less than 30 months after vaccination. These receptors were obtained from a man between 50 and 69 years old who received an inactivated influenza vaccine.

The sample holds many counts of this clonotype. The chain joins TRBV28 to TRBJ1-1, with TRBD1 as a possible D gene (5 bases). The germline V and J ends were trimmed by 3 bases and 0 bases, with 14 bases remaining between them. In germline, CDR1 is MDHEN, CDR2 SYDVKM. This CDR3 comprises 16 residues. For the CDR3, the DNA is TGTGCCAGCAGTTTTCACAGATCGGGGCTGAACACTGAAGCTTTCTTT. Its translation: CASSFHRSGLNTEAFF.

CDR3 in amino acids: CSVVQGAATDTQYF. Written as DNA, the CDR3 is TGCAGCGTCGTTCAGGGTGCGGCCACAGATACGCAGTATTTT. The chain is built from TRBV29-1 and TRBJ2-3; D may be TRBD1 (5 bases). Trimming removed 6 bases from V and 2 bases from J, with 15 bases in between. Germline CDR1 is SQVTM and CDR2 is ANQGSEA. This CDR3 is 14 amino acids long.

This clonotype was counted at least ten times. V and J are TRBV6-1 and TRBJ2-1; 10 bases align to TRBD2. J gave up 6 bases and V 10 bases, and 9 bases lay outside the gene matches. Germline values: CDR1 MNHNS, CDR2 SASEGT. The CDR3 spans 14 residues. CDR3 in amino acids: CATRIAGGGNEQFF. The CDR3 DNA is TGTGCCACCCGAATAGCGGGGGGAGGCAATGAGCAGTTCTTC.

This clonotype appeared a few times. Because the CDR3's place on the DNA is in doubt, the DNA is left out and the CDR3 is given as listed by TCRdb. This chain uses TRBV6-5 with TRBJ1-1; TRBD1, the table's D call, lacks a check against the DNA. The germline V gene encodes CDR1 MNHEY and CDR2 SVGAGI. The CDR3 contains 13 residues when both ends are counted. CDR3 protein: CASSWGQGALTFF.

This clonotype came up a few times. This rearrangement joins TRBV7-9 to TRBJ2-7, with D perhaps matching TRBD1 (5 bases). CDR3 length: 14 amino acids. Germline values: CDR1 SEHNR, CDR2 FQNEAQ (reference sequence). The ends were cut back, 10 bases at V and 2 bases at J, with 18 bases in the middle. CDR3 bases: TGTGCCATCTCGGCCAGGGAAGGGGCCTACGAGCAGTACTTC. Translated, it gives CAISAREGAYEQYF.

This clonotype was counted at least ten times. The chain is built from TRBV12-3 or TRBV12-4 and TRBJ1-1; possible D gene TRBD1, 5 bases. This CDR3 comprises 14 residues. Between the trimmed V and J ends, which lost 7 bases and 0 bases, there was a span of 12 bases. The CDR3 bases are TGTGCCAGCACGATTCCGGGGGTGAACACTGAAGCTTTCTTT. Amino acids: CASTIPGVNTEAFF.

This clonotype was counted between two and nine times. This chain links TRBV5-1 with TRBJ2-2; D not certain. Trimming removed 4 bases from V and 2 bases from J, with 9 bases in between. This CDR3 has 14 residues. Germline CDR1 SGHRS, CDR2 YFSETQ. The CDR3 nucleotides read TGCGCCAGCAGCCCACGGAGAAACACCGGGGAGCTGTTTTTT. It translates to CASSPRRNTGELFF.

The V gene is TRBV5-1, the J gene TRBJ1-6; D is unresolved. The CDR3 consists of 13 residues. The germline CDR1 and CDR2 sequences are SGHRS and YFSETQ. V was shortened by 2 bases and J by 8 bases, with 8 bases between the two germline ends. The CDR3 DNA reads TGCGCCAGCAGCTTCGACCCAGATTCACCCCTCCACTTT. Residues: CASSFDPDSPLHF.

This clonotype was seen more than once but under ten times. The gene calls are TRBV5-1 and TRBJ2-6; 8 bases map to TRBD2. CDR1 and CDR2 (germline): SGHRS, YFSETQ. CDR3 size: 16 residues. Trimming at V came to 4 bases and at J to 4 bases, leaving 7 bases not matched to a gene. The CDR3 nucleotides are TGCGCCAGCAGCCCAGGACTAGCTCGGGGGGCCAACGTCCTGACTTTC. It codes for CASSPGLARGANVLTF.

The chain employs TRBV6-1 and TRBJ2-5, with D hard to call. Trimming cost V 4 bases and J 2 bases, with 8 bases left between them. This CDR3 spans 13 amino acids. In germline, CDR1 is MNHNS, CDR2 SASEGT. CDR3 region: CASSATLQETQYF. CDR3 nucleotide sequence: TGTGCCAGCAGTGCAACCCTTCAAGAGACCCAGTACTTC.

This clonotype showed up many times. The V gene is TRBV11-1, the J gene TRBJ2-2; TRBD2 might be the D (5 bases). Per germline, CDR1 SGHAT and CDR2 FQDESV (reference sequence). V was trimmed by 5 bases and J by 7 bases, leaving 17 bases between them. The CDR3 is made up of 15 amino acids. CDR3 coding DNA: TGTGCCAGCAGCCCGCAAGTCGGGGATCACGGGGAGCTGTTTTTT. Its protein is CASSPQVGDHGELFF.